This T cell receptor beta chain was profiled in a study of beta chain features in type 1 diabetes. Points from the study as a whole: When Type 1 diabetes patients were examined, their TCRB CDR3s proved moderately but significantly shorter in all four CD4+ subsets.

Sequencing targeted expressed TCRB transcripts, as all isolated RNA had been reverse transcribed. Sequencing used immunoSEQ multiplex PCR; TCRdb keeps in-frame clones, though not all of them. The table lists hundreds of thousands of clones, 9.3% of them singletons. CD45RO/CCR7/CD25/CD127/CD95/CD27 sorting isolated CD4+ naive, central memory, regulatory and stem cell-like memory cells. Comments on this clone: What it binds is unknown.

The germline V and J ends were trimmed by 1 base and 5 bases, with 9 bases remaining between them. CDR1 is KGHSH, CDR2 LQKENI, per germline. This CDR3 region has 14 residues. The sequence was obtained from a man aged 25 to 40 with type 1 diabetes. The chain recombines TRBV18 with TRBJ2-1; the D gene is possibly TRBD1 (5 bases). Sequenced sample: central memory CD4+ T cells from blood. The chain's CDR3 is CASSPRKGDNEQFF. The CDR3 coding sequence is TGTGCCAGCTCACCACGAAAAGGGGACAATGAGCAGTTCTTC.